One and the same sample provided the 3 T cell receptor beta chains below, sequenced in a study of T cell repertoires in cytomegalovirus infection. TCRdb used MiXCR to reprocess the reads, holding one entry per CDR3 protein. The sample lists hundreds of thousands of distinct CDR3 sequences; roughly 31% were seen once. Material for sequencing was PBMCs. These receptors all come from a human donor in good health (CMV status not recorded). Some clones in this sample may be carry-over from other donors' samples.

This chain uses TRBV5-6 with TRBJ2-7; 10 nucleotides line up with TRBD2. The CDR3 contains 12 residues. J lost 12 bases, V lost 3 bases, and 6 bases had no gene match. Per germline, CDR1 SGHDT and CDR2 YYEEEE. For the CDR3, the DNA is TGTGCCAGCAGCTCGGGGACTAGCGTGTTGTACTTC. Translated: CASSSGTSVLYF. Variable domain in full (rest from reference TRBV5-6 and TRBJ2-7): DAGVTQSPTHLIKTRGQQVTLRCSPKSGHDTVSWYQQALGQGPQFIFQYYEEEERQRGNFPDRFSGHQFPNYSSELNVNALLLGDSALYLCASSSGTSVLYFGPGTRLTVT.

This clonotype was seen many times. The V call is TRBV4-1, the J call TRBJ2-3, with D possibly matching TRBD1 (6 bases). The CDR3 covers 15 residues. Germline V gives CDR1 MGHRA, CDR2 YSYEKL. The ends were cut back, 3 bases at V and 2 bases at J, with 12 bases in the middle. The CDR3 region is CASSQGDTHTDTQYF. The CDR3 nucleotides read TGCGCCAGCAGCCAGGGGGACACCCACACAGATACGCAGTATTTT.

This clonotype is a singleton in its sample. This chain uses TRBV19 with TRBJ1-4, with no clear D. The length of the CDR3 is 16 residues. Per germline, CDR1 LNHDA and CDR2 SQIVND (reference sequence). Trimming removed 4 bases from V and 0 bases from J, with 12 bases in between. CDR3 DNA: TGTGCCAGTAGTACGGGAGACGGTGCAACTAATGAAAAACTGTTTTTT. This encodes CASSTGDGATNEKLFF.